Below, 12 T cell receptor beta chains from the same sample are listed, as sequenced in a study of blood T cells in healthy people across ages (dated by TCRdb to the mid-2010s). The receptor library was made with 5' RACE. Reads for this sample came from an Illumina HiSeq 2500. A second PCR of about 6 to 12 cycles was performed with a sample-barcoded 5' primer and a J-beta primer mix. TCRdb reworked the public reads: Q25 trimming with fastp, MiXCR clone assembly, productive beta chains retained. For every CDR3 protein sequence, its rows merge into one entry that carries the most common genes and DNA. This sample lists about 930,000 distinct CDR3 sequences; about 28% were detected once. Jointly, the top ten make up approximately 10% of the sample. These data were likewise used in another study, on T cells of mothers and their children.

Sequencing input: blood. These TCRs come from a middle-aged woman in good health.

The gene calls are TRBV5-1 and TRBJ2-5, with 7 bases identical to TRBD2. The V gene's germline CDR1 is SGHRS and CDR2 YFSETQ. The CDR3 covers 16 residues. V lost 0 bases and J lost 1; bases outside the gene matches: 6. CDR3 bases: TGCGCCAGCAGCTTGGGATCGGGGGGTTTCCAAGAGACCCAGTACTTC. Translating gives CASSLGSGGFQETQYF.

J is TRBJ2-1 and V is TRBV20-1; 7 nucleotides agree with TRBD2. V shed 1 base and J 8 bases; nucleotides not matched to a gene: 14. Germline V lookup: CDR1 DFQATT, CDR2 SNEGSKA (reference sequence). The CDR3 consists of 16 residues. CDR3 in amino acids: CSARAGGSSFGDEQFF. The CDR3, as DNA: TGCAGTGCTAGAGCCGGCGGGAGCTCCTTTGGGGATGAGCAGTTCTTC.

The V gene is TRBV6-6, the J gene TRBJ2-5, with 8 nucleotides matching TRBD2. There are 15 residues in the CDR3. V shed 6 bases and J 1 base; nucleotides not matched to a gene: 7. Germline V gives CDR1 MNHNY, CDR2 SVGAGI (reference sequence). Here the CDR3 reads CASRYSGALQETQYF. The CDR3 nucleotides are TGTGCCAGCAGGTATAGCGGGGCCCTCCAAGAGACCCAGTACTTC.

This clonotype was recorded a few times. This sequence joins TRBV20-1 and TRBJ1-5; D unresolved. The germline gives CDR1 DFQATT, CDR2 SNEGSKA (reference sequence). The CDR3 extends over 14 amino acids. Trimming took 0 bases from V and 0 from J, leaving 6 bases between them. DNA for the CDR3: TGCAGTGCTAGAGATCTCCGTAGCAATCAGCCCCAGCATTTT. Protein: CSARDLRSNQPQHF.

This clonotype was recorded at least ten times. This chain links TRBV27 with TRBJ2-7, with D perhaps TRBD1 (6 bases). The CDR3 loop spans 13 amino acids. Germline-derived CDR1 and CDR2 are MNHEY and SMNVEV (reference sequence). Between the trimmed V and J ends, which lost 0 bases and 9 bases, there was a span of 12 bases. In nucleotides, the CDR3 is TGTGCCAGCAGTTTATCGACGACAGGTGGGCAGTACTTC. Translated: CASSLSTTGGQYF.

This chain uses TRBV9 with TRBJ2-3, with D unresolved. Looked up from germline, CDR1 is SGDLS and CDR2 is YYNGEE. V lost 0 bases and J lost 1, with 18 bases in between. The CDR3 runs to 18 residues. The CDR3 is CASSVAPGQFLGTDTQYF. The CDR3 DNA is TGTGCCAGCAGCGTAGCCCCGGGCCAATTTCTGGGCACAGATACGCAGTATTTT.

This clonotype was seen more than once but under ten times. The junction differs from germline at one of its ends, possibly a read error. The CDR3: CVSSPSSYEQYF. CDR3 sequence (DNA): TGTGTCAGCAGCCCCAGCTCCTATGAGCAGTACTTC. J is TRBJ2-7 and V is TRBV28, with no clear D. CDR1 and CDR2 (germline): MDHEN, SYDVKM. There are 12 residues in the CDR3. The full variable domain, completed using reference TRBV28 and TRBJ2-7, is DVKVTQSSRYLVKRTGEKVFLECVQDMDHENMFWYRQDPGLGLRLIYFSYDVKMKEKGDIPEGYSVSREKKERFSLILESASTNQTSMYLCVSSPSSYEQYFGPGTRLTVT.

The chain combines TRBV20-1 with TRBJ1-1; a possible D gene is TRBD1 (5 bases). The CDR3 covers 14 residues. Germline loops: CDR1 DFQATT, CDR2 SNEGSKA (reference sequence). The ends were cut back, 0 bases at V and 1 base at J, with 9 bases in the middle. CDR3 region: CSARDETANTEAFF. CDR3 bases: TGCAGTGCTAGAGATGAGACAGCGAACACTGAAGCTTTCTTT.

The chain combines TRBV6-5 with TRBJ1-2; maybe TRBD1 (5 bases). CDR1 and CDR2 (germline): MNHEY, SVGAGI. Trimming took off 4 bases at V and 8 bases at J, with 14 bases between the two ends. The CDR3 length is 13 residues. The CDR3 nucleotides are TGTGCCAGCAGTTTACTGGGGGAGCAAGGCTACACCTTC. Amino acids: CASSLLGEQGYTF.

The chain recombines TRBV12-3 or TRBV12-4 with TRBJ1-1; D gene uncertain. This CDR3 has 14 residues. V was trimmed by 7 bases and J by 0 bases, leaving 12 bases between them. The CDR3 region has the DNA TGTGCCAGCATCCCCGTGAGGATGAACACTGAAGCTTTCTTT. Translated, it gives CASIPVRMNTEAFF.

At least ten counts were recorded for this clonotype. J is TRBJ2-5 and V is TRBV12-3 or TRBV12-4; TRBD2 matches at 11 bases. V dropped 6 bases and J dropped 2; count of bases not matched to a gene: 5. The CDR3 totals 15 residues. The DNA for the CDR3 is TGTGCCAGCAGCGGGACTAGCGGATTACAAGAGACCCAGTACTTC. This translates into CASSGTSGLQETQYF.

This chain links TRBV28 with TRBJ2-5, with D possibly TRBD1 on 5 matching bases. V shed 6 bases and J shed 3 bases, with 17 bases lying between them. The CDR3 sequence is 15 residues long. Germline V lookup: CDR1 MDHEN, CDR2 SYDVKM. CDR3 in DNA: TGTGCCAGCAGGAGTTCCCCGACAGTCAAAGAGACCCAGTACTTC. This sequence encodes CASRSSPTVKETQYF.